This TCR beta chain was obtained from a study of long-term antiretroviral therapy in people with HIV. On the study more broadly: About a decade before 2015, the earliest samples were taken when ART was typically delayed.

The CDR3 is 16 residues long. In germline, CDR1 is MGHRA, CDR2 YSYEKL. V dropped 5 bases and J dropped 9; count of bases not matched to a gene: 12. Investigators performed immunoSEQ version v3.0 at survey level. Generated by immunoSEQ multiplex PCR, the TCRdb table keeps only in-frame clones and is missing some. Of 25,000 to 40,000 clones detected, about 96% appear once; the ten largest clones hold under 3%. This chain links TRBV4-1 with TRBJ1-6, with 8 nucleotides matching TRBD1. This sequence was found in a man aged 30-40 years with HIV. The specimen comprised unsorted PBMCs, sampled roughly 6.9 years after starting antiretroviral therapy. The CDR3 DNA reads as TGCGCCAGCAGCTCCAGGGACAGGAGTTCTCCTTCACCCCTCCACTTT. This translates into CASSSRDRSSPSPLHF.